This T cell receptor (beta chain) was documented in a study of T cell responses to AZD1222 COVID-19 vaccine. Profiled with immunoSEQ multiplex PCR; TCRdb holds only in-frame clones, not every one. The profile covers around 150,000 clones, with around 93% appearing a single time and 6.5% to 8.5% taken by the ten largest. Trimming took 1 base from V and 4 from J, leaving 14 bases between them. From germline, CDR1 is SGDLS and CDR2 YYNGEE. This CDR3 comprises 16 residues. The TCR sequence derives from an adult who received the AZD1222 COVID-19 vaccine. Sequencing was performed on peripheral blood, taken 28 days after the second AZD1222 dose. The chain uses TRBV9 and TRBJ2-2, with D perhaps assigned TRBD1 or TRBD2 (5 bases each). This CDR3 is CASSVRGTKGTGELFF. CDR3 coding DNA: TGTGCCAGCAGCGTACGAGGGACCAAGGGCACCGGGGAGCTGTTTTTT.